The 11 T cell receptor beta chains listed next were all sequenced from one sample in a study of beta chain features in type 1 diabetes. Points from the study as a whole: Shorter TCRB CDR3s, moderately but significantly so, marked every one of the four CD4+ subsets in Type 1 diabetes patients.

Since all of the isolated RNA was reverse transcribed, expressed TCRB transcripts were what got sequenced. Some clones are missing from TCRdb's copy, which holds only in-frame ones; the method was immunoSEQ multiplex PCR. This table has roughly 340,000 clones, 10% to 15% appearing once. Their antigens remain unidentified. The sample was naive CD4+ T cells from blood. Receptors originate from a woman aged 18-29 years with type 1 diabetes.

For the CDR3, the DNA is TGCGCCAGCAGCCAAGGCCTAGCGGGAGGAGAAGATACGCAGTATTTT. Protein product: CASSQGLAGGEDTQYF. The chain carries TRBV4-3 and TRBJ2-3; 11 bases map to TRBD2. The CDR3 runs to 16 residues. With V trimmed by 1 base and J by 5 bases, 5 bases remained unmatched. CDR1 and CDR2 (germline): LGHNA, YSLEER.

In regard to this clone: Sequence at one end of the junction differs from germline and may be a read error. V is TRBV2 and J is TRBJ1-5, with a tentative D call TRBD1 (5 bases). Germline loops: CDR1 SNHLY, CDR2 FYNNEI. This CDR3 contains 13 residues. The CDR3 DNA sequence: TGTACCAGCAGCGCCGACAGTCAGCAGCCCCAGCATTTT. Its protein product is CTSSADSQQPQHF.

This clone appeared a few times. V gene TRBV5-1 combines with J gene TRBJ2-7; D call uncertain. The ends were cut back, 4 bases at V and 6 bases at J, with 11 bases in the middle. Germline loops: CDR1 SGHRS, CDR2 YFSETQ. The CDR3 length is 12 residues. The DNA for the CDR3 is TGCGCCAGCAGCCTGGACCTATTCGAGCAGTACTTC. Its translation: CASSLDLFEQYF.

The chain employs TRBV11-2 and TRBJ1-5; a possible D gene is TRBD1 (6 bases). V was clipped by 1 base and J by 5 bases, with 9 bases between them. Germline CDR1 and CDR2: SGHAT and FQNNGV. The CDR3 extends over 14 amino acids. CDR3 coding DNA: TGTGCCAGCAGCTTAGGAGGGGGTCATCAGCCCCAGCATTTT. Its protein is CASSLGGGHQPQHF.

V usage is TRBV5-1 and J usage is TRBJ2-7; 10 nucleotides match TRBD1. CDR3 length: 15 amino acids. Germline V CDR1 and CDR2: SGHRS, YFSETQ. V shed 3 bases, J shed 3 bases, and the junction held 6 bases outside the gene matches. The CDR3 DNA follows: TGCGCCAGCAGCTCCCGGACAGGGGGGAGCTACGAGCAGTACTTC. Translation: CASSSRTGGSYEQYF.

The V and J genes are TRBV9 and TRBJ2-7; 8 positions match TRBD2. CDR1 is SGDLS and CDR2 is YYNGEE in the germline V gene. The CDR3 consists of 14 residues. Trimming cost V 3 bases and J 0 bases; bases outside gene matches: 2. This CDR3 is CASSDSGSSYEQYF. The CDR3 bases are TGTGCCAGCAGCGACAGCGGGAGCTCCTACGAGCAGTACTTC.

This clone was counted between two and nine times. This chain uses TRBV7-2 with TRBJ2-3; D is perhaps TRBD2 (5 bases). The CDR3 is made up of 14 amino acids. Trimming stripped 4 bases from V and 3 bases from J, with 11 bases between. Germline loops: CDR1 SGHTA, CDR2 FQGNSA. The CDR3 loop is CASSSLLGTDTQYF. The CDR3 DNA follows: TGTGCCAGCAGCTCGCTACTAGGAACAGATACGCAGTATTTT.

This clone occurred a few times. The V call is TRBV2, the J call TRBJ1-1; possibly TRBD1 for D (6 bases). The germline V gene has CDR1 SNHLY and CDR2 FYNNEI. V was pared by 10 bases and J by 3 bases, with 21 bases between. The CDR3 loop spans 15 amino acids. CDR3 DNA: TGTGCCACCAAGGCCCGGGACAACCCTTACACTGAAGCTTTCTTT. It codes for CATKARDNPYTEAFF.

This clone has a handful of counts. The chain carries TRBV4-3 and TRBJ2-3; 9 positions match TRBD2. With 0 bases clipped from V and 4 bases from J, the junction kept 8 bases outside the gene matches. Per germline, CDR1 LGHNA and CDR2 YSLEER. This CDR3 is 17 amino acids long. For the CDR3, the DNA is TGCGCCAGCAGCCAAGATGAGAGCGGGGGGATCCCAGATACGCAGTATTTT. Protein sequence: CASSQDESGGIPDTQYF.

The chain couples TRBV18 to TRBJ2-1; 8 bases match TRBD1. V lost 0 bases, J lost 1 base, and 17 bases stayed unmatched. From germline, CDR1 is KGHSH and CDR2 LQKENI. This CDR3 contains 21 residues. Written as DNA, the CDR3 is TGTGCCAGCTCACCACCGATCGGGACAGGCCCGACTGGCAAGTCCTACAATGAGCAGTTCTTC. Its translation: CASSPPIGTGPTGKSYNEQFF.

This clone came up a few times. The V gene is TRBV18, the J gene TRBJ2-1; 10 nucleotides match TRBD2. V gave up 4 bases and J gave up 4 bases; unmatched junction bases: 13. This CDR3 has 18 residues. Germline assignment: CDR1 KGHSH and CDR2 LQKENI. The CDR3 region has the DNA TGTGCCAGCTCACTAAGGATCCCAGCGGGGGGGATTTACAATGAGCAGTTCTTC. Protein sequence: CASSLRIPAGGIYNEQFF.